This entry lists 9 T cell receptor beta chains sequenced from one sample in a study of identical twins. TCRdb called the 5' RACE reads again in MiXCR, with one record for every CDR3 protein. Found here are hundreds of thousands of distinct CDR3 sequences, 21% of them singletons; the top ten hold 4.3%. The same data also contributed to another study, on T cells expressing NK-cell markers.

Sequencing was performed on PBMCs. Receptor source: a woman between 18 and 30 years old in good health.

The V gene is TRBV5-1, the J gene TRBJ2-4; tentatively, D is TRBD2 (6 bases). The CDR3 is 16 residues long. The germline gives CDR1 SGHRS, CDR2 YFSETQ. V was shortened by 1 base and J by 1 base, with 12 bases between the two germline ends. CDR3 nucleotide sequence: TGCGCCAGCAGCTTGTCGGGAGTATCGGCCAAAAACATTCAGTACTTC. This sequence encodes CASSLSGVSAKNIQYF.

The rearrangement links TRBV27 to TRBJ2-1; 9 nucleotides agree with TRBD2. Germline values: CDR1 MNHEY, CDR2 SMNVEV (reference sequence). The junction had 9 bases not matched to a gene; V was cut back by 9 bases and J by 6 bases. The CDR3 runs to 14 residues. Here the CDR3 DNA reads TGTGCCAGTTCCTCTAGCGGGGAGGCCAATGAGCAGTTCTTC. Its translation is CASSSSGEANEQFF.

This clonotype has a handful of counts. CDR3 in DNA: TGCAGCGTTGAACGGCGGGGGTCCGCAACAGATACGCAGTATTTT. Its translation is CSVERRGSATDTQYF. This chain links TRBV29-1 with TRBJ2-3; 7 nucleotides agree with TRBD2. This CDR3 contains 15 residues. CDR1 and CDR2 from the germline V gene are SQVTM and ANQGSEA. The V segment lost 2 bases and the J segment 3 bases; nucleotides outside the gene matches: 8.

The chain links TRBV29-1 to TRBJ2-3; D is undetermined. Per germline, CDR1 SQVTM and CDR2 ANQGSEA. The CDR3 spans 10 residues. The germline V and J ends were trimmed by 7 bases and 5 bases, with 7 bases remaining between them. The CDR3 region is CSGGIDTQYF. The CDR3 region has the DNA TGCAGCGGTGGAATAGATACGCAGTATTTT.

V and J are TRBV5-6 and TRBJ1-2; maybe TRBD1 (6 bases). The CDR3 is 17 residues long. Germline V CDR1 and CDR2: SGHDT, YYEEEE. V was pared by 0 bases and J by 0 bases, with 15 bases between. CDR3 amino acids: CASSLEAYWTANYGYTF. CDR3 DNA sequence: TGTGCCAGCAGCTTGGAGGCTTATTGGACAGCTAACTATGGCTACACCTTC. The variable domain in full, with the rest retrieved from reference TRBV5-6 and TRBJ1-2, is DAGVTQSPTHLIKTRGQQVTLRCSPKSGHDTVSWYQQALGQGPQFIFQYYEEEERQRGNFPDRFSGHQFPNYSSELNVNALLLGDSALYLCASSLEAYWTANYGYTFGSGTRLTVV.

The chain links TRBV5-1 to TRBJ1-4; no clear D. The CDR3 covers 14 residues. V was pared by 4 bases and J by 7 bases, with 14 bases between. The germline gives CDR1 SGHRS, CDR2 YFSETQ. The CDR3 is CASSLGRVGEKLFF. CDR3 sequence (DNA): TGCGCCAGCAGCCTAGGCAGAGTAGGTGAAAAACTGTTTTTT.

Ten or more counts support this clonotype. The genes are TRBV12-3 or TRBV12-4 and TRBJ1-1; the D gene is possibly TRBD1 (5 bases). Trimming cost V 0 bases and J 11 bases, with 16 bases left between them. This CDR3 contains 14 residues. CDR3 loop: CASSLASRAHRAFF. The CDR3 bases are TGTGCCAGCAGTTTAGCATCCAGGGCGCATCGGGCTTTCTTT.

The V gene is TRBV5-5, the J gene TRBJ2-7; tentative D call: TRBD1 (6 bases). Looked up from germline, CDR1 is SGHKS and CDR2 is YYEKEE (reference sequence). The V and J ends lost 4 bases and 0 bases respectively, with 14 bases between them. The CDR3 is 15 amino acids. Written as DNA, the CDR3 is TGTGCCAGCAGCGTCCCGCCGGGACACTCCTACGAGCAGTACTTC. Protein: CASSVPPGHSYEQYF.

The chain joins TRBV9 to TRBJ2-3; D remains unclear. Trimming took off 0 bases at V and 3 bases at J, with 11 bases between the two ends. There are 15 residues in the CDR3. The V gene's germline CDR1 is SGDLS and CDR2 YYNGEE. Written as DNA, the CDR3 is TGTGCCAGCAGCGTAGATAGTACATCTACAGATACGCAGTATTTT. Translating gives CASSVDSTSTDTQYF.